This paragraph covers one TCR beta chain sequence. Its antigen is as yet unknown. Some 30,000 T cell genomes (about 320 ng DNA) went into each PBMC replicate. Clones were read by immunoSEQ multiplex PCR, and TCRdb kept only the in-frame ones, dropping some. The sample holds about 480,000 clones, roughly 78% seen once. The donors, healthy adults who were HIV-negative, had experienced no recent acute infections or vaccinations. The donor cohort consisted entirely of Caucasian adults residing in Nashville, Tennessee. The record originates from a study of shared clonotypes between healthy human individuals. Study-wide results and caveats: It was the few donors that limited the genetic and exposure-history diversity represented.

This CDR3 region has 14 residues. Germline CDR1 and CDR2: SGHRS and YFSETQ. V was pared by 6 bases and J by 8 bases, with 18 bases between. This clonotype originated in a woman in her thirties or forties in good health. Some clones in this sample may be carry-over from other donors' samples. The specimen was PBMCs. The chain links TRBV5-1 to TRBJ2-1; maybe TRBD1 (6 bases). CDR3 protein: CASTPLGGMYEQFF. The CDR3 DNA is TGCGCCAGCACCCCATTAGGGGGTATGTATGAGCAGTTCTTC.